The 32 T cell receptor beta chains reported below all come from one sample, sequenced in a study of identical twins. TCRdb re-derived calls from the 5' RACE reads in MiXCR, one entry per CDR3 protein. The sample comprises fewer than 450,000 distinct CDR3 sequences, 8.5% to 10% of which are singletons, and roughly 9% rests with the top ten. The sequencing input was naive T cells sorted from blood. All receptors come from a woman in her fifties or sixties in good health.

This clonotype has ten or more counts. This chain links TRBV12-3 or TRBV12-4 with TRBJ2-1, with 11 bases that match TRBD2. The CDR3 totals 14 residues. With 7 bases clipped from V and 7 bases from J, the junction kept 6 bases outside the gene matches. The CDR3 nucleotides are TGTGCCAGCAATCCTAGCGGGAGGCAAAATGAGCAGTTCTTC. Residues: CASNPSGRQNEQFF.

This chain connects TRBV10-3 to TRBJ2-1, with D perhaps assigned TRBD1 or TRBD2 (5 bases each). Germline V CDR1 and CDR2: ENHRY, SYGVKD. The V and J ends lost 3 bases and 8 bases respectively, with 17 bases between them. The CDR3 totals 15 residues. The CDR3 loop reads CAISEEASGGHEQFF. CDR3 in DNA: TGTGCCATCAGTGAAGAGGCTAGTGGGGGACATGAGCAGTTCTTC.

The V and J genes are TRBV12-3 or TRBV12-4 and TRBJ2-2; TRBD2 aligns across 10 bases. The CDR3 is 16 amino acids. V lost 0 bases to trimming and J lost 3 bases; unmatched junction nucleotides: 1. CDR3 protein: CASSLATSGYTGELFF. The CDR3 DNA follows: TGTGCCAGCAGTTTAGCGACTAGCGGGTACACCGGGGAGCTGTTTTTT.

This clonotype was recorded many times. The chain uses TRBV29-1 and TRBJ1-3; a weak D match, TRBD1 (5 bases). The CDR3 runs 13 residues. Looked up from germline, CDR1 is SQVTM and CDR2 is ANQGSEA. V dropped 2 bases and J dropped 3 bases, with 8 bases sitting between them. CDR3 DNA: TGCAGCGTTGAAAAGGGGCGTGGAAACACCATATATTTT. Its protein is CSVEKGRGNTIYF.

In its sample, this clonotype was seen many times. The chain joins TRBV5-1 to TRBJ2-3, with 10 bases lining up with TRBD2. The CDR3 runs to 14 residues. The germline V gene has CDR1 SGHRS and CDR2 YFSETQ. The junction had 1 base not matched to a gene; V was cut back by 2 bases and J by 4 bases. CDR3: CASSLAGGPDTQYF. The DNA for the CDR3 is TGCGCCAGCAGCTTAGCGGGAGGGCCAGATACGCAGTATTTT.

This clonotype was counted many times. V and J are TRBV5-1 and TRBJ2-1, with 7 bases matching TRBD2. The CDR3 contains 14 residues. Germline lookup yields CDR1 SGHRS and CDR2 YFSETQ. V trimming: 3 bases; J trimming: 9 bases; junction bases outside the gene matches: 9. CDR3 DNA: TGCGCCAGCAGCTCCGGGACTCGGGAGGCTGAGCAGTTCTTC. Translated: CASSSGTREAEQFF.

This clonotype was counted many times. The chain uses TRBV7-9 and TRBJ2-5; D is perhaps TRBD2 (6 bases). Trimming left V 2 bases short and J 4 bases short, with 8 bases between. Germline-derived CDR1 and CDR2 are SEHNR and FQNEAQ (reference sequence). The CDR3 is 13 amino acids. CDR3 in DNA: TGTGCCAGCAGCTTAACGGGGGTAGAGACCCAGTACTTC. This sequence encodes CASSLTGVETQYF.

The CDR3 region is CASSQDPGWGTGELFF. As DNA, the CDR3 is TGCGCCAGCAGCCAAGATCCTGGGTGGGGAACCGGGGAGCTGTTTTTT. This chain links TRBV4-1 with TRBJ2-2; D is undetermined. This CDR3 spans 16 amino acids. The V and J ends lost 0 bases and 5 bases respectively, with 13 bases between them. Germline values: CDR1 MGHRA, CDR2 YSYEKL.

J is TRBJ2-5 and V is TRBV20-1; TRBD1 matches at 9 bases. After removal of 4 bases from V and 4 bases from J, the junction contained 7 bases not matched to a gene. Germline V gene sequence: CDR1 DFQATT, CDR2 SNEGSKA (reference sequence). This CDR3 has 14 amino acids. This CDR3 reads CSATGQGGRETQYF. In DNA form, the CDR3 reads TGCAGTGCTACGGGACAGGGTGGGCGAGAGACCCAGTACTTC.

The chain has TRBV28 and TRBJ2-3, with unresolved D. From germline, CDR1 is MDHEN and CDR2 SYDVKM. This CDR3 contains 15 residues. Trimming pared 2 bases from V and 0 bases from J, leaving 9 bases between. The CDR3 sequence is CASSLPGSSTDTQYF. The CDR3 DNA follows: TGTGCCAGCAGTTTACCTGGCTCTAGCACAGATACGCAGTATTTT. Filled out from reference TRBV28 and TRBJ2-3, the complete variable domain reads DVKVTQSSRYLVKRTGEKVFLECVQDMDHENMFWYRQDPGLGLRLIYFSYDVKMKEKGDIPEGYSVSREKKERFSLILESASTNQTSMYLCASSLPGSSTDTQYFGPGTRLTVL.

Many counts were recorded for this clonotype. The chain has TRBV12-3 or TRBV12-4 and TRBJ2-5; TRBD1 matches 10 bases. Trimming cost V 0 bases and J 5 bases; bases outside gene matches: 3. The CDR3 spans 15 residues. In nucleotides, the CDR3 is TGTGCCAGCAGTTTAGCGGACAGGGGGACGGAGACCCAGTACTTC. This encodes CASSLADRGTETQYF.

This clonotype appeared many times. For the CDR3, the DNA is TGCGCCAGCAGCCAAGGTGGGGGGACCGGAGGAAACACCATATATTTT. It yields the protein CASSQGGGTGGNTIYF. This chain links TRBV4-1 with TRBJ1-3, with D perhaps TRBD1 (5 bases). This CDR3 spans 16 amino acids. Per the germline V gene, CDR1 is MGHRA and CDR2 is YSYEKL. Trimming left V 1 base short and J 4 bases short, with 14 bases between.

Worth noting for this clonotype: This may come from a read error, since a much larger clone is one base off. The rearrangement links TRBV15 to TRBJ2-2, with 8 bases matching TRBD1. Germline values: CDR1 LNHNV, CDR2 YYDKDF (reference sequence). The length of the CDR3 is 18 residues. CDR3 in DNA: TGTGCCACCAGCAGAGCGGTTGGGACAGGCAAGAACACCCGGGAGCTGTTTTTT. This gives the protein CATSRAVGTGKNTRELFF.

On this clonotype itself: An end of the junction does not agree with germline; a read error may underlie this. This chain joins TRBV12-3 or TRBV12-4 and TRBJ2-7; D is possibly TRBD1 (5 bases). This CDR3 has 13 residues. For the CDR3, the DNA is TGTGCCAGCAGTCCCAGGGTTAACTACGAACAGTACTTC. This gives the protein CASSPRVNYEQYF.

The chain is built from TRBV20-1 and TRBJ1-1; no definite D call. The CDR3 is 12 amino acids. Germline V CDR1 and CDR2: DFQATT, SNEGSKA (reference sequence). CDR3 DNA: TGCAGCCCGCTTCTGGCGAACACTGAAGCTTTCTTT. This translates into CSPLLANTEAFF.

The sample holds a few counts of this clonotype. The genes are TRBV5-1 and TRBJ2-1; TRBD1 agrees at 7 bases. CDR3 length equals 14 residues. V was clipped by 2 bases and J by 9 bases; unmatched bases: 8. Germline CDR1 is SGHRS and CDR2 is YFSETQ. CDR3 sequence: CASSFPDRESEQFF. DNA of the CDR3: TGCGCCAGCAGCTTTCCCGACAGGGAGAGTGAGCAGTTCTTC.

The V gene is TRBV5-6, the J gene TRBJ2-7; D unresolved. Trimming left V 3 bases short and J 1 base short, with 8 bases between. Germline V gene lookup returns CDR1 SGHDT and CDR2 YYEEEE. The CDR3 extends over 13 amino acids. CDR3 nucleotide sequence: TGTGCCAGCAGCTCGATAAGGTCCTACGAGCAGTACGTC. Amino acids: CASSSIRSYEQYV.

The chain links TRBV12-3 or TRBV12-4 to TRBJ2-1; D remains ambiguous. The CDR3 is made up of 12 amino acids. The germline V and J ends were trimmed by 3 bases and 3 bases, with 3 bases remaining between them. The CDR3 DNA follows: TGTGCCAGCAGTTTTATCTACAATGAGCAGTTCTTC. Its translation is CASSFIYNEQFF.

This clonotype was detected a few times. The gene calls are TRBV5-1 and TRBJ2-7; D may match TRBD1 or TRBD2 (5 bases each). V was pared by 0 bases and J by 4 bases, with 14 bases between. Germline V lookup: CDR1 SGHRS, CDR2 YFSETQ. The CDR3 is made up of 15 amino acids. CDR3 DNA: TGCGCCAGCAGCTTGGAGGCAGGGTGGGGGTACGAGCAGTACTTC. Its protein product is CASSLEAGWGYEQYF.

V and J are TRBV2 and TRBJ2-1; D perhaps matches TRBD2 (5 bases). This CDR3 spans 17 amino acids. Trimming stripped 4 bases from V and 4 bases from J, with 20 bases between. The germline gives CDR1 SNHLY, CDR2 FYNNEI. CDR3 in DNA: TGTGCCAGCAGTGGCCCCCGCGACGGACTTATTTACAATGAGCAGTTCTTC. Translation gives CASSGPRDGLIYNEQFF.

The chain employs TRBV24-1 and TRBJ2-7; 7 nucleotides match TRBD1. Germline V gene data show CDR1 as KGHDR and CDR2 as SFDVKD. This CDR3 contains 15 residues. With 4 bases clipped from V and 6 bases from J, the junction kept 11 bases outside the gene matches. CDR3 region: CATSESGTDPSEQYF. CDR3 DNA: TGTGCCACCAGTGAATCCGGGACAGACCCCTCCGAGCAGTACTTC.

This clonotype was observed a few times. This rearrangement joins TRBV6-4 to TRBJ2-3; D uncertain. Trimming pared 5 bases from V and 2 bases from J, leaving 11 bases between. The CDR3 contains 14 residues. The germline V gene has CDR1 MRHNA and CDR2 SNTAGT. As DNA, the CDR3 is TGTGCCAGCAGTACCACCCACAACACAGATACGCAGTATTTT. It yields the protein CASSTTHNTDTQYF.

The V gene is TRBV5-1, the J gene TRBJ1-5; no firm D call. V shed 4 bases and J shed 2 bases, with 10 bases lying between them. There are 14 residues in the CDR3. Germline lookup yields CDR1 SGHRS and CDR2 YFSETQ. CDR3 amino acids: CASSPFGGNQPQHF. The CDR3, as DNA: TGCGCCAGCAGCCCGTTTGGGGGCAATCAGCCCCAGCATTTT.

The J gene is TRBJ2-3, the V gene TRBV18; 11 bases are shared with TRBD1. The CDR3 runs 18 residues. V dropped 4 bases and J dropped 3; count of bases not matched to a gene: 12. Germline V lookup: CDR1 KGHSH, CDR2 LQKENI. CDR3 in amino acids: CASSRLPGQGAGTDTQYF. For the CDR3, the DNA is TGTGCCAGCTCACGACTACCCGGACAGGGGGCTGGGACAGATACGCAGTATTTT.

This clonotype turned up a few times. The rearrangement uses TRBV20-1 and TRBJ2-1; 8 bases line up with TRBD2. The V segment lost 0 bases and the J segment 4 bases; nucleotides outside the gene matches: 11. The germline V gene has CDR1 DFQATT and CDR2 SNEGSKA (reference sequence). The CDR3 runs 17 residues. Here the CDR3 DNA reads TGCAGTGCTAGAGAGTCCGCCCTAGCGGGCCATTACAATGAGCAGTTCTTC. Encoded protein: CSARESALAGHYNEQFF.

This clonotype was detected only a few times. V is TRBV5-1 and J is TRBJ1-2; D is undetermined. CDR1 and CDR2 (germline): SGHRS, YFSETQ. The CDR3 extends over 14 amino acids. Trimming took off 0 bases at V and 6 bases at J, with 12 bases between the two ends. The CDR3 DNA is TGCGCCAGCAGCTTGGAGACCCTTCGACATGGCTACACCTTC. Its translation: CASSLETLRHGYTF.

V and J are TRBV14 and TRBJ1-1, with D possibly TRBD1 on 6 matching bases. The CDR3 covers 20 residues. Germline CDR1 reads SGHDN; CDR2 reads FVKESK. V lost 0 bases and J lost 5, with 28 bases in between. The CDR3 is CASSQDRGQGPNVMGTEAFF. Here the CDR3 DNA reads TGTGCCAGCAGCCAAGATCGGGGCCAGGGGCCAAACGTGATGGGAACTGAAGCTTTCTTT.

This chain connects TRBV3-1 to TRBJ2-5, with unresolved D. The CDR3 runs 13 residues. Germline CDR1 reads LGHDT; CDR2 reads YNNKEL (reference sequence). With 1 base removed from V and 3 bases from J, the gap between germline ends came to 6 bases. CDR3 coding DNA: TGTGCCAGCAGCCAAGTGCGGAAAGAGACCCAGTACTTC. Translating it yields CASSQVRKETQYF.

The table lists this clonotype with many counts. This CDR3 is CASSPLGVRETQYF. The CDR3 DNA reads as TGTGCCAGCAGCCCACTCGGGGTCAGGGAGACCCAGTACTTC. The J gene is TRBJ2-5, the V gene TRBV7-2; D possibly corresponds to TRBD2 (5 bases). CDR3 length: 14 amino acids. Looked up from germline, CDR1 is SGHTA and CDR2 is FQGNSA. V lost 5 bases and J 5 bases, leaving 15 bases between the germline ends.

The chain combines TRBV7-9 with TRBJ2-7, with no clear D. The V gene's germline CDR1 is SEHNR and CDR2 FQNEAQ (reference sequence). This CDR3 has 14 residues. Trimming took 4 bases from V and 2 from J, leaving 12 bases between them. DNA of the CDR3: TGTGCCAGCAGCTCCGGCCGGGTTACCTACGAGCAGTACTTC. Its translation: CASSSGRVTYEQYF.

This clonotype was observed many times. V is TRBV29-1 and J is TRBJ1-1; perhaps TRBD1 as D (6 bases). Germline loops: CDR1 SQVTM, CDR2 ANQGSEA. This CDR3 spans 12 amino acids. Trimming left V 7 bases short and J 5 bases short, with 14 bases between. CDR3 protein: CSARGRETEAFF. In nucleotides, the CDR3 is TGCAGCGCCAGGGGAAGAGAGACTGAAGCTTTCTTT.

V usage is TRBV27 and J usage is TRBJ2-5, with 8 bases lining up with TRBD2. J lost 2 bases, V lost 3 bases, and 8 bases had no gene match. Germline lookup yields CDR1 MNHEY and CDR2 SMNVEV (reference sequence). This CDR3 comprises 16 residues. CDR3 region: CASSFRGTRRQETQYF. CDR3 in DNA: TGTGCCAGCAGTTTTCGCGGGACTAGAAGGCAAGAGACCCAGTACTTC.